Listed below are T cell receptor beta chains from one sample, sequenced in a study of blood T cell repertoires in COVID-19. The data were produced by immunoSEQ multiplex PCR, yet TCRdb's version contains in-frame clones alone and is incomplete. The repertoire holds 84,000 or so clones, with 83% as singletons. Sequencing used peripheral blood. All receptors derive from a woman older than 75 with acute or convalescent COVID-19. CDR3s include the opening cysteine and the closing phenylalanine or tryptophan. The order of the fields is V gene, J gene, D gene, clone size, CDR3 DNA, CDR3 protein. A D gene is named only where the DNA matches it firmly. Where a row states a size, it is once, few, many or the class of an expanded clone; other rows omit it.

V gene: TRBV28
J gene: TRBJ1-1
D gene: TRBD1
clone size: NA
CDR3 DNA: TGTGCCAGCAGTTTGGGGGACAGGGGCCTTACTGAAGCTTTCTTT
CDR3 protein: CASSLGDRGLTEAFF

V gene: TRBV28
J gene: TRBJ1-5
D gene: TRBD1
clone size: NA
CDR3 DNA: TGTGCCAGCAGTTCCCTGACAGGGGCTCATCAGCCCCAGCATTTT
CDR3 protein: CASSSLTGAHQPQHF

V gene: TRBV11-2
J gene: TRBJ2-5
D gene: NA
clone size: NA
CDR3 DNA: TGTGCCAGCAGCTACACAGGATCAGAGACCCAGTACTTC
CDR3 protein: CASSYTGSETQYF

V gene: TRBV5-1
J gene: TRBJ2-5
D gene: TRBD2
clone size: NA
CDR3 DNA: TGCGCCAGCAGCTTGGACGTGGCCGGGGGGCAAGAGACCCAGTACTTC
CDR3 protein: CASSLDVAGGQETQYF

V gene: TRBV15
J gene: TRBJ2-2
D gene: TRBD2
clone size: NA
CDR3 DNA: TGTGCCACCAGCAGAGATCTGCCGGGGGGTAACACCGGGGAGCTGTTTTTT
CDR3 protein: CATSRDLPGGNTGELFF

V gene: TRBV10-2
J gene: TRBJ2-5
D gene: NA
clone size: NA
CDR3 DNA: TGCGCCAGCAGTGATCAGGGAGAGACCCAGTACTTC
CDR3 protein: CASSDQGETQYF

V gene: TRBV27
J gene: TRBJ1-2
D gene: TRBD1
clone size: NA
CDR3 DNA: TGTGCCAGCAGTCCGGCGACAGGGATCTATGGCTACACCTTC
CDR3 protein: CASSPATGIYGYTF

V gene: TRBV7-3
J gene: TRBJ1-1
D gene: NA
clone size: NA
CDR3 DNA: TGTGCCAGCAGCTTATCAGAATGGACTGAAGCTTTCTTT
CDR3 protein: CASSLSEWTEAFF

V gene: TRBV5-8
J gene: TRBJ2-5
D gene: NA
clone size: NA
CDR3 DNA: TGTGCCAGCAGCTCCCTTGGGCAAGCACAAGAGACCCAGTACTTC
CDR3 protein: CASSSLGQAQETQYF

V gene: TRBV7-2
J gene: TRBJ2-4
D gene: TRBD2
clone size: few
CDR3 DNA: TGTGCCAGCAGTCGGACTAGCGGGAGTGCAAACATTCAGTACTTC
CDR3 protein: CASSRTSGSANIQYF

V gene: TRBV7-2
J gene: TRBJ1-6
D gene: TRBD1
clone size: few
CDR3 DNA: TGTGCCAGCAGCCCAGCGACAGGGGTTAATTCACCCCTCCACTTT
CDR3 protein: CASSPATGVNSPLHF

V gene: TRBV24-1
J gene: TRBJ2-1
D gene: NA
clone size: NA
CDR3 DNA: TGTGCCACCAGTGAGCCGGCTAGCTCCTACAATGAGCAGTTCTTC
CDR3 protein: CATSEPASSYNEQFF

V gene: TRBV7-2
J gene: TRBJ2-3
D gene: TRBD2
clone size: NA
CDR3 DNA: TGTGCCAGCAGACCCGGGGGGGGCACTAGCGGGGCAGATACGCAGTATTTT
CDR3 protein: CASRPGGGTSGADTQYF

V gene: TRBV12-3/TRBV12-4
J gene: TRBJ2-7
D gene: NA
clone size: NA
CDR3 DNA: TGTGCCAGCAGTTTGGGGACAATCGACGAGCAGTACTTC
CDR3 protein: CASSLGTIDEQYF

V gene: TRBV24-1
J gene: TRBJ1-4
D gene: TRBD1
clone size: NA
CDR3 DNA: TGTGCCACCAGTGACCAGAGACAGGGGACTAATGAAAAACTGTTTTTT
CDR3 protein: CATSDQRQGTNEKLFF

V gene: TRBV4-1
J gene: TRBJ1-3
D gene: TRBD1
clone size: NA
CDR3 DNA: TGCGCCAGCAGCCTCTTTGCAGGGGGCTCCTCTGGAAACACCATATATTTT
CDR3 protein: CASSLFAGGSSGNTIYF

V gene: TRBV7-6
J gene: TRBJ2-6
D gene: TRBD1
clone size: NA
CDR3 DNA: TGTGCCAGCAGCTTAGGGACAGGGAACTCTGGGGCCAACGTCCTGACTTTC
CDR3 protein: CASSLGTGNSGANVLTF

V gene: TRBV25-1
J gene: TRBJ1-6
D gene: NA
clone size: few
CDR3 DNA: TGTGCCAGCAGTGAAACCGGGACAAGTAATTCACCCCTCCACTTT
CDR3 protein: CASSETGTSNSPLHF

V gene: TRBV27
J gene: TRBJ1-5
D gene: NA
clone size: NA
CDR3 DNA: TGTGCCACTCCACTCTTTGACATCGGTCAGCCCCAGCATTTT
CDR3 protein: CATPLFDIGQPQHF

V gene: TRBV29-1
J gene: TRBJ2-1
D gene: TRBD2
clone size: NA
CDR3 DNA: TGCAGCGTTGTGCGGGCTAGCGGAGTATACAATGAGCAGTTCTTC
CDR3 protein: CSVVRASGVYNEQFF

V gene: TRBV28
J gene: TRBJ2-5
D gene: NA
clone size: NA
CDR3 DNA: TGTGCCAGCAGTCGATCGAATCGCAGAGAGACCCAGTACTTC
CDR3 protein: CASSRSNRRETQYF

V gene: TRBV5-1
J gene: TRBJ2-1
D gene: TRBD2
clone size: NA
CDR3 DNA: TGCGCCAGCAGCCTAAGCGGGATCTCCTACAATGAGCAGTTCTTC
CDR3 protein: CASSLSGISYNEQFF

V gene: TRBV19
J gene: TRBJ1-1
D gene: NA
clone size: NA
CDR3 DNA: TGTGCCAGTAGCACAAACACTGAAGCTTTCTTT
CDR3 protein: CASSTNTEAFF

V gene: TRBV11-2
J gene: TRBJ1-6
D gene: TRBD1
clone size: NA
CDR3 DNA: TGTGCCAGCACCCTGGGACAGAATTATTCACCCCTCCACTTT
CDR3 protein: CASTLGQNYSPLHF

V gene: TRBV11-3
J gene: TRBJ2-1
D gene: NA
clone size: NA
CDR3 DNA: TGTGCCAGCAGCAAGGGACTTTCTGATTACTACAATGAGCAGTTCTTC
CDR3 protein: CASSKGLSDYYNEQFF

V gene: TRBV6-2/TRBV6-3
J gene: TRBJ2-6
D gene: TRBD1
clone size: NA
CDR3 DNA: TGTGCCAGCAGCCTCAACAGGGGGCCGATAGGGGCCAACGTCCTGACTTTC
CDR3 protein: CASSLNRGPIGANVLTF

V gene: TRBV3-1/TRBV3-2
J gene: TRBJ2-7
D gene: NA
clone size: NA
CDR3 DNA: TGTGCCAGTAGGGGTCCGGCCTACGAGCAGTACTTC
CDR3 protein: CASRGPAYEQYF

V gene: TRBV5-6
J gene: TRBJ2-3
D gene: TRBD2
clone size: NA
CDR3 DNA: TGTGCCAGCAGCTCCCCCTTGCTGGGGGGGAGAGATACGCAGTATTTT
CDR3 protein: CASSSPLLGGRDTQYF

V gene: TRBV6-5
J gene: TRBJ1-2
D gene: TRBD1
clone size: NA
CDR3 DNA: TGTGCCAGCAGTTCTCCGGGACAGCGGTATGGCTACACCTTC
CDR3 protein: CASSSPGQRYGYTF

V gene: TRBV4-2
J gene: TRBJ2-3
D gene: TRBD2
clone size: NA
CDR3 DNA: TGTGCCAGCAAGGGTAGCGGGAGTAGCACAGATACGCAGTATTTT
CDR3 protein: CASKGSGSSTDTQYF

V gene: TRBV7-3
J gene: TRBJ2-7
D gene: NA
clone size: few
CDR3 DNA: TGTGCCAGCAGCTTAAGTCCTGGAGCCTACGAGCAGTACTTC
CDR3 protein: CASSLSPGAYEQYF

V gene: TRBV28
J gene: TRBJ2-3
D gene: NA
clone size: NA
CDR3 DNA: TGTGCCAGCAGCCTAGGGGGGGAGGGCACAGATACGCAGTATTTT
CDR3 protein: CASSLGGEGTDTQYF

V gene: TRBV28
J gene: TRBJ1-1
D gene: NA
clone size: NA
CDR3 DNA: TGTGCCAGCAGTCCTAGGGGTATGGGGAACACTGAAGCTTTCTTT
CDR3 protein: CASSPRGMGNTEAFF

V gene: TRBV27
J gene: TRBJ2-7
D gene: NA
clone size: NA
CDR3 DNA: TGTGCCAGCAGCTACCTTCCGAGGACACAGCAGTACTTC
CDR3 protein: CASSYLPRTQQYF

V gene: TRBV19
J gene: TRBJ2-3
D gene: TRBD2
clone size: NA
CDR3 DNA: TGTGCCAGTAGAGGGACTAGCGGCACAGATACGCAGTATTTT
CDR3 protein: CASRGTSGTDTQYF

V gene: TRBV24-1
J gene: TRBJ2-5
D gene: NA
clone size: NA
CDR3 DNA: TGTGCCACCAGTGATTCGACTCAAGAGACCCAGTACTTC
CDR3 protein: CATSDSTQETQYF

V gene: TRBV19
J gene: TRBJ2-2
D gene: TRBD2
clone size: NA
CDR3 DNA: TGTGCCAGTACCTCTATCCTAGCGGGAGTTACCGGGGAGCTGTTTTTT
CDR3 protein: CASTSILAGVTGELFF

V gene: TRBV5-1
J gene: TRBJ2-2
D gene: NA
clone size: few
CDR3 DNA: TGCGCCAGCAGCTTGGAGGAAGGAGGGACCGGGGAGCTGTTTTTT
CDR3 protein: CASSLEEGGTGELFF

V gene: TRBV2
J gene: TRBJ2-1
D gene: TRBD2
clone size: NA
CDR3 DNA: TGTGCCAGCAGCAGACTAGCAGGATCTAGCTCCTACAATGAGCAGTTCTTC
CDR3 protein: CASSRLAGSSSYNEQFF

V gene: TRBV7-2
J gene: TRBJ2-1
D gene: TRBD2
clone size: NA
CDR3 DNA: TGTGCCAGCAGCTTAGGGACTAGCAGCTACAATGAGCAGTTCTTC
CDR3 protein: CASSLGTSSYNEQFF